These 32 T cell receptor beta chains were sequenced from one sample in a study of T cells in Graves' hyperthyroidism and ophthalmopathy (dated by TCRdb to between 2018 and 2021). Library preparation used multiplex PCR. The listed sequencing device is Illumina HiSeq 2000. Amplification of TCR beta CDR3 regions was carried out from RNA transcripts. A first-round RT-PCR of the TCR CDR3 used the HTBI primer set with the Qiagen OneStep RT-PCR kit. TCRdb itself trimmed the public reads at Q25 with fastp, ran MiXCR and retained productive beta chains. CDR3 protein duplicates are merged, each entry listing the most common genes and DNA. The sample data list 550,000 to 650,000 distinct CDR3 sequences, and about 15% of these were observed just once. 14% of the sample lies in the top ten. The sequenced sample was blood. The receptors derive from a woman between 35 and 50 years old with Graves' hyperthyroidism.

This clonotype was found a few times. The chain carries TRBV14 and TRBJ1-4; D uncertain. The CDR3 is 15 residues long. CDR1 and CDR2 from the germline V gene are SGHDN and FVKESK. V dropped 2 bases and J dropped 7 bases, with 14 bases sitting between them. CDR3 amino acids: CASSQLLGGTEKLFF. CDR3 DNA: TGTGCCAGCAGCCAACTCCTCGGCGGAACTGAAAAACTGTTTTTT.

The chain has TRBV28 and TRBJ1-2, with TRBD1 as a possible D gene (6 bases). Germline CDR1 reads MDHEN; CDR2 reads SYDVKM. The CDR3 contains 15 residues. The V end was cut by 7 bases, the J end by 5 bases, with 20 bases between. The CDR3 region is CASTSGGLNDYGYTF. In DNA form, the CDR3 reads TGTGCCAGCACCTCGGGGGGGCTAAACGATTATGGCTACACCTTC.

The sample holds many counts of this clonotype. This chain uses TRBV12-3 or TRBV12-4 with TRBJ2-7; possibly TRBD1 or TRBD2 for D (5 bases each). V lost 7 bases and J 3 bases, leaving 13 bases between the germline ends. This CDR3 comprises 13 residues. The CDR3 sequence is CASTLGPNYEQYF. The CDR3 bases are TGTGCCAGCACCCTGGGACCGAACTACGAGCAGTACTTC.

V gene TRBV4-1 combines with J gene TRBJ2-4, with D unresolved. CDR1 is MGHRA, CDR2 YSYEKL, per germline. V was clipped by 4 bases and J by 0 bases, with 10 bases between them. The CDR3 sequence is 15 residues long. CDR3 region: CASSRVPIAKNIQYF. CDR3 bases: TGCGCCAGCAGCCGAGTCCCCATAGCCAAAAACATTCAGTACTTC.

There are a few counts of this clonotype. This chain links TRBV20-1 with TRBJ2-7; D call uncertain. This CDR3 has 11 amino acids. Trimming stripped 4 bases from V and 5 bases from J, with 9 bases between. Germline loops: CDR1 DFQATT, CDR2 SNEGSKA (reference sequence). The DNA of the CDR3 is TGCAGTGCTACCTTCGGAGACGAGCAGTACTTC. Its protein product is CSATFGDEQYF.

This clonotype has a count of ten or more. The rearrangement uses TRBV28 and TRBJ2-7, with 9 positions matching TRBD2. Germline V lookup: CDR1 MDHEN, CDR2 SYDVKM. V lost 6 bases, J lost 2 bases, and 8 bases stayed unmatched. There are 15 residues in the CDR3. CDR3 loop: CASRTGTSLPYEQYF. DNA for the CDR3: TGTGCCAGCAGGACCGGGACTAGCCTTCCCTACGAGCAGTACTTC.

This clonotype appeared once. This chain joins TRBV14 and TRBJ2-1; 7 nucleotides align to TRBD2. The J call may be mistaken, given a closer DNA end match to TRBJ2-7. The CDR3 has 16 residues. CDR1 SGHDN and CDR2 FVKESK come from the germline V gene. The CDR3 bases are TGTGCCAGCAGCCATCGGAGACTAGCAGGGATCAATGAGCAGTACTTC. Translation: CASSHRRLAGINEQYF.

The V gene is TRBV24-1, the J gene TRBJ2-1; D uncertain. CDR3 length: 12 amino acids. Germline assignment: CDR1 KGHDR and CDR2 SFDVKD. The ends were cut back, 7 bases at V and 8 bases at J, with 11 bases in the middle. This CDR3 reads CATSWDGYEQFF. CDR3 DNA sequence: TGTGCCACCAGCTGGGATGGGTATGAGCAGTTCTTC.

This clonotype came up a few times. The rearrangement links TRBV19 to TRBJ1-2; a possible D gene is TRBD1 (5 bases). From germline, CDR1 is LNHDA and CDR2 SQIVND (reference sequence). The V gene lost 5 bases and the J gene lost 8 bases, with 18 bases spanning the gap. The CDR3 extends over 14 amino acids. Here the CDR3 DNA reads TGTGCCAGTAGTCCTGCAGGGCACTCGATCGGCTACACCTTC. Its translation: CASSPAGHSIGYTF.

This clonotype has a count of ten or more. The chain carries TRBV24-1 and TRBJ1-2, with D maybe TRBD1 (6 bases). V shed 3 bases and J shed 2 bases, with 9 bases lying between them. The CDR3 loop spans 14 amino acids. Germline CDR1 reads KGHDR; CDR2 reads SFDVKD. The chain's CDR3 is CATSDTDRNYGYTF. In DNA form, the CDR3 reads TGTGCCACCAGTGATACCGACAGGAACTATGGCTACACCTTC.

This clonotype was recorded many times. This chain links TRBV5-1 with TRBJ2-1, with unresolved D. Germline CDR1 is SGHRS and CDR2 is YFSETQ. The CDR3 is 15 residues long. V was clipped by 1 base and J by 0 bases, with 8 bases between them. The CDR3 DNA reads TGCGCCAGCAGCTTGTCCAGGTTCTCCTACAATGAGCAGTTCTTC. Its translation: CASSLSRFSYNEQFF.

This clonotype was recorded at least ten times. This chain joins TRBV12-3 or TRBV12-4 and TRBJ2-7; D is undetermined. CDR3 length: 15 residues. The V gene lost 2 bases and the J gene lost 3 bases, with 14 bases spanning the gap. The DNA for the CDR3 is TGTGCCAGCAGTTTATCCACCCCATCCCTCTACGAGCAGTACTTC. This gives the protein CASSLSTPSLYEQYF.

This clonotype was counted many times. The V gene is TRBV18, the J gene TRBJ1-2; 9 bases align to TRBD1. Per the germline V gene, CDR1 is KGHSH and CDR2 is LQKENI. The length of the CDR3 is 18 residues. After removal of 0 bases from V and 0 bases from J, the junction contained 8 bases not matched to a gene. The CDR3 bases are TGTGCCAGCTCACCACCGTACGGGACAGGGACTTCTAACTATGGCTACACCTTC. Amino acids: CASSPPYGTGTSNYGYTF.

This rearrangement joins TRBV20-1 to TRBJ1-1, with D possibly being TRBD1 (6 bases). Trimming cost V 1 base and J 6 bases, with 18 bases left between them. Germline loops: CDR1 DFQATT, CDR2 SNEGSKA (reference sequence). CDR3 size: 15 residues. CDR3 sequence: CSARVRLGARSEAFF. The CDR3 DNA reads TGCAGTGCTAGAGTGCGTTTGGGGGCTAGGTCTGAAGCTTTCTTT.

In its sample, this clonotype was seen many times. The V and J genes are TRBV20-1 and TRBJ2-7, with D tentatively TRBD2 (5 bases). The CDR3 covers 13 residues. In germline, CDR1 is DFQATT, CDR2 SNEGSKA (reference sequence). V was shortened by 4 bases and J by 0 bases, with 10 bases between the two germline ends. The DNA for the CDR3 is TGCAGTGCTATAGAGGGATCCTCCTACGAGCAGTACTTC. Encoded protein: CSAIEGSSYEQYF.

This clonotype was recorded a few times. The chain is built from TRBV6-4 and TRBJ2-1; the D is unclear. V lost 10 bases and J lost 2, with 15 bases in between. The germline CDR1 and CDR2 sequences are MRHNA and SNTAGT. The CDR3 spans 14 residues. CDR3 coding DNA: TGTGCCACCCAATACAGACCTACCTACAATGAGCAGTTCTTC. Encoded protein: CATQYRPTYNEQFF.

This clonotype occurred many times. The genes are TRBV3-1 and TRBJ2-5; possible D gene TRBD2, 5 bases. CDR3 length: 18 residues. Trimming pared 1 base from V and 5 bases from J, leaving 23 bases between. In germline, CDR1 is LGHDT, CDR2 YNNKEL (reference sequence). The CDR3 nucleotides are TGTGCCAGCAGCCAAGGAAGATCACTGGGAGCCCTGGCGGAGACCCAGTACTTC. Translation gives CASSQGRSLGALAETQYF.

Regarding this clonotype: One base away lies a much larger clone, so this may be a sequencing read error. This chain joins TRBV28 and TRBJ2-5, with D possibly TRBD1 on 5 matching bases. V gave up 6 bases and J gave up 7 bases, with 21 bases separating them. Per the germline V gene, CDR1 is MDHEN and CDR2 is SYDVKM. The CDR3 contains 15 residues. CDR3: CASSGPEGASGTQYF. The CDR3 coding sequence is TGTGCCAGCAGCGGACCTGAAGGGGCCTCGGGGACCCAGTACTTC.

This clonotype was picked up many times. The chain employs TRBV5-1 and TRBJ2-5, with a possible D match to TRBD1 (8 bases). The CDR3 length is 15 residues. Germline assignment: CDR1 SGHRS and CDR2 YFSETQ. Trimming stripped 2 bases from V and 2 bases from J, with 13 bases between. CDR3 nucleotide sequence: TGCGCCAGCAGCTTTACAGGGGGGGATCAAGAGACCCAGTACTTC. This translates into CASSFTGGDQETQYF.

This clonotype was seen ten or more times. The chain carries TRBV28 and TRBJ2-5, with TRBD1 as a possible D gene (7 bases). This CDR3 spans 14 amino acids. The ends were cut back, 3 bases at V and 3 bases at J, with 11 bases in the middle. Germline loops: CDR1 MDHEN, CDR2 SYDVKM. CDR3 DNA sequence: TGTGCCAGCAGTTTGCAGGGGGGAAAAGAGACCCAGTACTTC. Protein: CASSLQGGKETQYF.

This clonotype was detected only a few times. The CDR3 end shows no conserved phenylalanine or tryptophan, and so a read error is likely. The chain couples TRBV28 to TRBJ1-1, with D possibly being TRBD1 (6 bases). V was pared by 6 bases and J by 2 bases, with 10 bases between. In germline, CDR1 is MDHEN, CDR2 SYDVKM. The CDR3 contains 13 residues. The CDR3 nucleotides read TGTGCCAGCAGCCAGGGGACTAACACTGAAGCTTTCCTT. Translation: CASSQGTNTEAFL.

Of note for this clonotype: A much larger clone is a single base away; this may be a read error. This rearrangement joins TRBV6-5 to TRBJ1-1; D remains unclear. Trimming stripped 6 bases from V and 0 bases from J, with 17 bases between. Germline V lookup: CDR1 MNHEY, CDR2 SVGAGI. CDR3 length: 16 residues. DNA of the CDR3: TGTGCCAGCAGCTACGGTCTGGGTGTGGTGAACACTGAAGCTTTCTTT. It is translated as CASSYGLGVVNTEAFF.

The chain couples TRBV12-3 or TRBV12-4 to TRBJ1-4; weak D call: TRBD1 (6 bases). V was shortened by 6 bases and J by 4 bases, with 9 bases between the two germline ends. CDR3 length equals 13 residues. CDR3 amino acids: CASSTGINEKLFF. The CDR3 DNA is TGTGCCAGCAGCACAGGGATTAATGAAAAACTGTTTTTT.

This clonotype was recorded at least ten times. V usage is TRBV3-1 and J usage is TRBJ1-1, with D hard to call. Trimming pared 0 bases from V and 6 bases from J, leaving 11 bases between. Germline assignment: CDR1 LGHDT and CDR2 YNNKEL (reference sequence). The CDR3 has 14 amino acids. The CDR3 region has the DNA TGTGCCAGCAGCCAAGATCGCGCTAGTCCTGAAGCTTTCTTT. It encodes CASSQDRASPEAFF. Full variable domain (outside the CDR3, taken from reference TRBV3-1 and TRBJ1-1): DTAVSQTPKYLVTQMGNDKSIKCEQNLGHDTMYWYKQDSKKFLKIMFSYNNKELIINETVPNRFSPKSPDKAHLNLHINSLELGDSAVYFCASSQDRASPEAFFGQGTRLTVV.

The chain uses TRBV4-1 and TRBJ2-3; no reliable D call. The V end lost 2 bases, the J end lost 1 base, and 7 bases lay between the germline ends. This CDR3 has 14 residues. Germline lookup yields CDR1 MGHRA and CDR2 YSYEKL. CDR3 sequence: CASSQPGRTDTQYF. The CDR3 DNA reads TGCGCCAGCAGCCAACCGGGCCGCACAGATACGCAGTATTTT.

This clonotype was seen many times. The CDR3 here is CASSSGLPRAETQYF. For the CDR3, the DNA is TGTGCCAGCAGTTCGGGCCTACCTCGGGCAGAGACCCAGTACTTC. The chain is built from TRBV6-5 and TRBJ2-5; D gene unclear. Per the germline V gene, CDR1 is MNHEY and CDR2 is SVGAGI. V was cut by 4 bases and J by 4 bases, with 16 bases left in between. This CDR3 is 15 amino acids long.

This clonotype was counted at least ten times. This rearrangement joins TRBV5-1 to TRBJ2-3; 7 bases line up with TRBD1. This CDR3 region has 15 residues. Trimming cost V 0 bases and J 4 bases; bases outside gene matches: 5. Germline CDR1 reads SGHRS; CDR2 reads YFSETQ. The CDR3 sequence is CASSLAHRGSDTQYF. Here the CDR3 DNA reads TGCGCCAGCAGCTTGGCGCACAGGGGATCAGATACGCAGTATTTT.

This clonotype was observed a handful of times. V gene TRBV29-1 combines with J gene TRBJ2-3; D is perhaps TRBD1 (6 bases). Germline CDR1 reads SQVTM; CDR2 reads ANQGSEA. The ends were cut back, 3 bases at V and 2 bases at J, with 18 bases in the middle. This CDR3 region has 16 residues. DNA for the CDR3: TGCAGCGTTGAGATGCCGCCAGGGGCCCCCACAGATACGCAGTATTTT. This codes for CSVEMPPGAPTDTQYF.

In its sample, this clonotype was seen many times. This rearrangement joins TRBV12-3 or TRBV12-4 to TRBJ2-3, with D possibly matching TRBD2 (6 bases). This CDR3 spans 14 amino acids. Trimming took off 8 bases at V and 6 bases at J, with 18 bases between the two ends. The CDR3 DNA reads as TGTGCCAGCGCGCCGGGACTGGTGGACGATACGCAGTATTTT. Its protein is CASAPGLVDDTQYF.

In DNA, the CDR3 is TGCAGCGTTGAAAACGTCGAGGGGGCAAGTCAGCAGTACTTC. The encoded protein is CSVENVEGASQQYF. V gene TRBV29-1 combines with J gene TRBJ2-7; TRBD1 agrees at 7 bases. Trimming cost V 2 bases and J 8 bases; bases outside gene matches: 12. The germline V gene encodes CDR1 SQVTM and CDR2 ANQGSEA. This CDR3 is built from 14 residues.

In its sample, this clonotype was seen once. Given a much more abundant clone one base away, this may be a read error. The conserved final phenylalanine or tryptophan is absent from the CDR3, which likely points to a read error. The V gene is TRBV20-1, the J gene TRBJ2-7; 8 bases are a match to TRBD2. The J segment lost 1 base and the V segment lost 6 bases, leaving 11 bases of the junction unmatched. Looked up from germline, CDR1 is DFQATT and CDR2 is SNEGSKA (reference sequence). This CDR3 has 15 residues. In DNA, the CDR3 is TGCAGTGCCTCCCTCGGGCTAGCGGGTTCCTACGAGCAGTACTTA. Its protein is CSASLGLAGSYEQYL.

This clonotype was seen more than once but under ten times. CDR3 DNA sequence: TGCGCCAGCAGTGCCCAATACCAAGAGACCCAGTACTTC. Amino acid sequence: CASSAQYQETQYF. The J gene is TRBJ2-5, the V gene TRBV10-2, with D unclear. CDR3 length: 13 amino acids. Germline CDR1 is WSHSY and CDR2 is SAAADI. Trimming cost V 4 bases and J 0 bases, with 6 bases left between them.